A single sample is the source of the 15 T cell receptor beta chains below, sequenced in a study of cytomegalovirus exposure and HLA in healthy donors. The PCR employed 60 Vbeta primers together with 13 Jbeta primers. Clones were read by immunoSEQ multiplex PCR, and TCRdb kept only the in-frame ones, dropping some. Recorded for this sample: 130,000 to 150,000 clones. The sample was PBMCs. The receptors derive from a male donor in good health and CMV-seronegative.

The chain carries TRBV7-9 and TRBJ2-1; unclear D gene. The germline gives CDR1 SEHNR, CDR2 FQNEAQ (reference sequence). Deletions cut 0 bases from V and 6 bases from J, with 3 bases between. The CDR3 is made up of 12 amino acids. CDR3 sequence: CASSLAINEQFF. The CDR3 DNA reads TGTGCCAGCAGCTTAGCTATCAATGAGCAGTTCTTC. Full variable domain (outside the CDR3, taken from reference TRBV7-9 and TRBJ2-1): DTGVSQNPRHKITKRGQNVTFRCDPISEHNRLYWYRQTLGQGPEFLTYFQNEAQLEKSRLLSDRFSAERPKGSFSTLEIQRTEQGDSAMYLCASSLAINEQFFGPGTRLTVL.

The rearrangement uses TRBV6-5 and TRBJ2-7, with TRBD2 identical over 7 bases. V lost 6 bases to trimming and J lost 1 base; unmatched junction nucleotides: 3. Per germline, CDR1 MNHEY and CDR2 SVGAGI. The CDR3 has 13 amino acids. The CDR3 nucleotides are TGTGCCAGCAGAAAGGGACTATCCTACGAGCAGTACTTC. It encodes CASRKGLSYEQYF.

This chain links TRBV27 with TRBJ1-2, with no clear D. Germline CDR1 MNHEY, CDR2 SMNVEV (reference sequence). The germline V and J ends were trimmed by 1 base and 8 bases, with 14 bases remaining between them. The CDR3 runs 14 residues. This CDR3 is CASSLYAGPIGYTF. In DNA form, the CDR3 reads TGTGCCAGCAGTTTATACGCAGGTCCCATCGGCTACACCTTC.

This chain connects TRBV4-2 to TRBJ1-4, with TRBD1 matching 10 bases. V gave up 8 bases and J gave up 0 bases; unmatched junction bases: 12. The CDR3 has 18 residues. The germline CDR1 and CDR2 sequences are LGHNA and YNFKEQ. CDR3 coding DNA: TGTGCCAGCGGAGGTAACCGGGACAGGGGTGCAACTAATGAAAAACTGTTTTTT. It yields the protein CASGGNRDRGATNEKLFF.

The rearrangement joins TRBV5-6 to TRBJ2-3; TRBD2 agrees at 7 bases. The junction had 6 bases not matched to a gene; V was cut back by 1 base and J by 7 bases. The CDR3 is made up of 14 amino acids. CDR1 SGHDT and CDR2 YYEEEE come from the germline V gene. The CDR3 loop is CASSLPAGVNTQYF. CDR3 nucleotide sequence: TGTGCCAGCAGCTTGCCCGCGGGGGTTAATACGCAGTATTTT. Full variable domain (rest looked up from reference TRBV5-6 and TRBJ2-3): DAGVTQSPTHLIKTRGQQVTLRCSPKSGHDTVSWYQQALGQGPQFIFQYYEEEERQRGNFPDRFSGHQFPNYSSELNVNALLLGDSALYLCASSLPAGVNTQYFGPGTRLTVL.

V is TRBV20-1 and J is TRBJ2-7; D gene uncertain. The CDR3 runs to 11 residues. Germline V gene lookup returns CDR1 DFQATT and CDR2 SNEGSKA (reference sequence). The V end was cut by 1 base, the J end by 6 bases, with 7 bases between. CDR3 in amino acids: CSARGATEQYF. CDR3 coding DNA: TGCAGTGCTAGAGGGGCAACCGAGCAGTACTTC.

The chain joins TRBV7-3 to TRBJ2-1; maybe TRBD1 (6 bases). CDR3 length: 16 amino acids. The V gene lost 2 bases and the J gene lost 2 bases, with 13 bases spanning the gap. Looked up from germline, CDR1 is SGHTA and CDR2 is FQGTGA. The CDR3 DNA follows: TGTGCCAGCAGCTTAGAAGGGACAACCACCTACAATGAGCAGTTCTTC. This translates into CASSLEGTTTYNEQFF.

Turning to this clone: A junction boundary mismatches the germline segment, possibly from a read error. This chain connects TRBV4-2 to TRBJ1-2, with D uncertain. CDR1 is LGHNA and CDR2 is YNFKEQ in the germline V gene. This CDR3 is built from 15 residues. The CDR3: CAGSQEGEGSDGYTF. The CDR3, as DNA: TGTGCCGGCAGCCAAGAAGGAGAAGGTAGTGATGGCTACACCTTC.

The V call is TRBV5-1, the J call TRBJ1-2, with 12 bases lining up with TRBD1. J was trimmed by 8 bases and V by 0 bases; bases with no gene match: 11. CDR3 size: 17 residues. Per the germline V gene, CDR1 is SGHRS and CDR2 is YFSETQ. This CDR3 reads CASSLEGQGAQVRGYTF. CDR3 in DNA: TGCGCCAGCAGCTTGGAGGGACAGGGGGCCCAAGTGCGGGGCTACACCTTC.

V is TRBV4-2 and J is TRBJ1-3; no clear D gene. V was pared by 1 base and J by 8 bases, with 15 bases between. CDR1 LGHNA and CDR2 YNFKEQ come from the germline V gene. The CDR3 runs to 15 residues. The CDR3 bases are TGTGCCAGCAGCCAAGGGTCCGACCTGGGAGACACCATATATTTT. It specifies CASSQGSDLGDTIYF.

V gene TRBV10-3 combines with J gene TRBJ2-1, with TRBD2 identical over 11 bases. Germline V gene sequence: CDR1 ENHRY, CDR2 SYGVKD. With V trimmed by 11 bases and J by 8 bases, 8 bases remained unmatched. The CDR3 runs to 13 residues. The CDR3, as DNA: TGTGCCTCTAGCGGGAGGTTAACAGATGAGCAGTTCTTC. Translating gives CASSGRLTDEQFF.

V and J are TRBV6-5 and TRBJ1-1; tentatively, D is TRBD1 (5 bases). Germline lookup yields CDR1 MNHEY and CDR2 SVGAGI. Trimming removed 0 bases from V and 0 bases from J, with 5 bases in between. This CDR3 is built from 14 residues. The CDR3 DNA reads TGTGCCAGCAGTTACTCGGGGCTGAACACTGAAGCTTTCTTT. This gives the protein CASSYSGLNTEAFF.

V is TRBV6-5 and J is TRBJ2-7; no clear D gene. The CDR3 is made up of 14 amino acids. Trimming took 2 bases from V and 0 from J, leaving 8 bases between them. Germline values: CDR1 MNHEY, CDR2 SVGAGI. CDR3 sequence: CASSYQRGSYEQYF. DNA for the CDR3: TGTGCCAGCAGTTACCAGCGAGGCTCCTACGAGCAGTACTTC.

This rearrangement joins TRBV6-5 to TRBJ1-1; D ambiguous. This CDR3 has 12 residues. V dropped 5 bases and J dropped 4 bases, with 8 bases sitting between them. CDR1 and CDR2 (germline): MNHEY, SVGAGI. The CDR3 is CASSRTPTEAFF. CDR3 coding DNA: TGTGCCAGCAGTCGTACACCCACTGAAGCTTTCTTT.

J is TRBJ2-5 and V is TRBV15, with 10 bases identical to TRBD2. Germline CDR1 LNHNV, CDR2 YYDKDF (reference sequence). V was clipped by 0 bases and J by 5 bases; unmatched bases: 6. The CDR3 contains 16 residues. The CDR3 bases are TGTGCCACCAGCAGAGATCAACAGCGGGGGGGGGAGACCCAGTACTTC. It encodes CATSRDQQRGGETQYF.